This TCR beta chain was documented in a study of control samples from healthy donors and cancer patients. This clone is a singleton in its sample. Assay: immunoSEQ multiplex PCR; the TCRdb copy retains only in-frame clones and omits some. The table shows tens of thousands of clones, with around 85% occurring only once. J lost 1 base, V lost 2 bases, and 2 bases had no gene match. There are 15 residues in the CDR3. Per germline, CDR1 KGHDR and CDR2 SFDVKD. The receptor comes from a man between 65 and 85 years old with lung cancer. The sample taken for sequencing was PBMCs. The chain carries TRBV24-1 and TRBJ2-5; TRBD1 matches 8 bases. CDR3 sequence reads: CATSDSGGAQETQYF. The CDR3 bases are TGTGCCACCAGTGATTCAGGGGGCGCCCAAGAGACCCAGTACTTC.